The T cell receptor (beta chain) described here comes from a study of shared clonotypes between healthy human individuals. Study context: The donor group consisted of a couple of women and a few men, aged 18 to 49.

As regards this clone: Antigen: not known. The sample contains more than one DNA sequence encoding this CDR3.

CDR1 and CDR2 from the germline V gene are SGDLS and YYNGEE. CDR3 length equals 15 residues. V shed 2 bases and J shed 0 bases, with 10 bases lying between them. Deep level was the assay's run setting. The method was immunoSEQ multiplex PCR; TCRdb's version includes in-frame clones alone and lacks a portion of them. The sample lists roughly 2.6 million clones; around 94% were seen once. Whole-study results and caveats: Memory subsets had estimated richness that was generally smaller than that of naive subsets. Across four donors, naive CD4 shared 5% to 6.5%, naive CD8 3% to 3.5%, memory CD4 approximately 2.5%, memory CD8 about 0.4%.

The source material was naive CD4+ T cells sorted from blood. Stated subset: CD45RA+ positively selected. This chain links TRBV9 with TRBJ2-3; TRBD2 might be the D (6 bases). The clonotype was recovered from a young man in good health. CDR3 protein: CASSVVGLSTDTQYF. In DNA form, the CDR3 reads TGTGCCAGCAGCGTTGTGGGACTTAGCACAGATACGCAGTATTTT.